This section outlines one TCR beta chain sequence together with its context. Antigen specificity is unknown. Study processing details: For the immunoSEQ data, sequences were junction-only without quality scores, so filtering differed. TCRdb keeps only in-frame clones here, not all; method: immunoSEQ multiplex PCR. That table gives V, J and clone size, and the DNA gave D and trimming. The data hold 2 million to 2.5 million clones, with approximately 96% observed a single time. The entry originates in a study of shared clonotypes between healthy human individuals. On the study more broadly: There were three CD4 naive, three CD4 memory, two CD8 naive and one CD8 memory plates per donor. General study points: Rarefaction gave evidence that sorted-subset sequencing remained incomplete despite large depth. A reduction in generation probabilities was seen for non-shared clonotypes relative to those shared by all four donors.

The CDR3 runs to 15 residues. V lost 8 bases to trimming and J lost 0 bases, with 17 bases between them. Germline CDR1 reads MNHNS; CDR2 reads SASEGT. The clonotype was recovered from a man younger than 35 in good health. Sequenced sample: naive CD4+ T cells sorted from blood. Described subset: CD45RA+ positively selected. V usage is TRBV6-1 and J usage is TRBJ2-7, with D possibly TRBD2 on 6 matching bases. The CDR3 reads CASSSFGSLSYEQYF. The DNA for the CDR3 is TGTGCCAGCTCAAGTTTCGGGAGCCTCTCCTACGAGCAGTACTTC.